This T cell receptor beta chain was sequenced for a study of STAT5B mutations in CD4+ large granular lymphocyte leukemia. Germline CDR1 reads MGHRA; CDR2 reads YSYEKL. The CDR3 consists of 15 residues. The V end was cut by 0 bases, the J end by 9 bases, with 15 bases between. Per the study methods: The detection floor for productive clonotype frequency was 2.59 x 10-5. The data were produced by immunoSEQ multiplex PCR, yet TCRdb's version contains in-frame clones alone and is incomplete. V, J and clone size reflect that table, while D and trimming were determined from the DNA. In the table there are around 50,000 clones, roughly 84% of which are singletons. Study-level points and caveats: Main leukemic clonotypes were patient-specific, but under 30% appeared at low frequency elsewhere. 8/27 top patient clones versus 2/35 control clones were TRBV06-family.

Details on this clone: The target antigen is unknown.

The TCR sequence derives from a human donor in good health. The chain is built from TRBV4-1 and TRBJ2-1; unclear D gene. The sequenced sample was CD4+ T cells from blood buffy coats. The CDR3 loop reads CASSQEGGVYGEQFF. CDR3 bases: TGCGCCAGCAGCCAAGAAGGTGGGGTCTATGGTGAGCAGTTCTTC.